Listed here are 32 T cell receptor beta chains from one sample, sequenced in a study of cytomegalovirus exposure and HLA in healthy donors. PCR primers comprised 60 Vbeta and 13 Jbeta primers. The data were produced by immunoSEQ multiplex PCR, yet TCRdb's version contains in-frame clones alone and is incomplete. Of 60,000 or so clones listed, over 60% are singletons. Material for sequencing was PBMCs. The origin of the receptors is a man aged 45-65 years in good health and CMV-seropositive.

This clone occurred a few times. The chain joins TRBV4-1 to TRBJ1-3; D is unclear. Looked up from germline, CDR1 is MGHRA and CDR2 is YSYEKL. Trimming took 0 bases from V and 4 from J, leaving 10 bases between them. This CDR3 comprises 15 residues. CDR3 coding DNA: TGCGCCAGCAGCCAAGATTCTCTGTCCGGAAACACCATATATTTT. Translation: CASSQDSLSGNTIYF.

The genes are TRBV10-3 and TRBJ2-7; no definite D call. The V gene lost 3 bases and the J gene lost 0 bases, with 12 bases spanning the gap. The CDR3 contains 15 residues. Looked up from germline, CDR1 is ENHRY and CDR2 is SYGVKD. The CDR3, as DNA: TGTGCCATCAGTGATTGGTCCATGAGCTCCTACGAGCAGTACTTC. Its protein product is CAISDWSMSSYEQYF.

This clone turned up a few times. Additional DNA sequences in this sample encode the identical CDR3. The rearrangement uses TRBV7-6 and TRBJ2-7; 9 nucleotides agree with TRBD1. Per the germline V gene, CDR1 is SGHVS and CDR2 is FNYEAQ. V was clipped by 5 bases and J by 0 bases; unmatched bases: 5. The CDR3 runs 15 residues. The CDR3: CASSSRDRDSYEQYF. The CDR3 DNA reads TGTGCCAGCAGCAGCCGGGACAGGGACTCCTACGAGCAGTACTTC.

Written as DNA, the CDR3 is TGTGCCAGCAGTTTATCGGCAGGGCAGACATATGGCTACACCTTC. It specifies CASSLSAGQTYGYTF. The chain has TRBV28 and TRBJ1-2; tentatively, D is TRBD1 (5 bases). The germline V gene has CDR1 MDHEN and CDR2 SYDVKM. This CDR3 contains 15 residues. Trimming cost V 1 base and J 5 bases, with 14 bases left between them.

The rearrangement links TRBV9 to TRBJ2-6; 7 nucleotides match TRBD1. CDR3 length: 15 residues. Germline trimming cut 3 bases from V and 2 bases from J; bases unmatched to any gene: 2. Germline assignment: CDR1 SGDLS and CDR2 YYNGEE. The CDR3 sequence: CASSATGAGANVLTF. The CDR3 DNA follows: TGTGCCAGCAGCGCAACAGGGGCTGGGGCCAACGTCCTGACTTTC.

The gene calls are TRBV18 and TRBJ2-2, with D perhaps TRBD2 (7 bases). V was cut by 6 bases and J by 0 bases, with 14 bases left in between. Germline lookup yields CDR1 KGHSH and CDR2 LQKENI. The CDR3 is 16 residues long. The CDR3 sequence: CASSPPGGANTGELFF. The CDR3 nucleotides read TGTGCCAGCTCTCCCCCGGGGGGCGCGAACACCGGGGAGCTGTTTTTT.

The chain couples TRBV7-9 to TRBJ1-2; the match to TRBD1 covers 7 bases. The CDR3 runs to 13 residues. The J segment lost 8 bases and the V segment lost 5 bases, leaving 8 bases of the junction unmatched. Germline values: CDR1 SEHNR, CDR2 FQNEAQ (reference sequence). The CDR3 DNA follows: TGTGCCAGCAGCGAAGACAGGGCGGAGGGCTACACCTTC. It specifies CASSEDRAEGYTF.

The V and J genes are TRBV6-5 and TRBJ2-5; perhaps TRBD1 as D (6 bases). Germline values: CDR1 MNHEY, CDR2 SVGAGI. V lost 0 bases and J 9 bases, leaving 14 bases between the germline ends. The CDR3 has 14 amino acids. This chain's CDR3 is CASSYSRTAESQYF. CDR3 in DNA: TGTGCCAGCAGTTACTCGCGGACAGCAGAATCCCAGTACTTC.

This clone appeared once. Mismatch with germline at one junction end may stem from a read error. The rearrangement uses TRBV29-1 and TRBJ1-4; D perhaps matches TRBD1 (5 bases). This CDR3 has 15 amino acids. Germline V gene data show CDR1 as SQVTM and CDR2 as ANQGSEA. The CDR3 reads CSVEVGGATNEKLFF. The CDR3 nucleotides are TGCAGCGTCGAAGTGGGGGGGGCAACTAATGAAAAACTGTTTTTT.

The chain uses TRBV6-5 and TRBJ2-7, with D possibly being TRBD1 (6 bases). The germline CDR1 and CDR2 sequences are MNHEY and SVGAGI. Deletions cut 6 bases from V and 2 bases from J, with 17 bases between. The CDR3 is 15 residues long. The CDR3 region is CASSRPTGMAYEQYF. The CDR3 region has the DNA TGTGCCAGCAGCCGACCCACAGGGATGGCCTACGAGCAGTACTTC.

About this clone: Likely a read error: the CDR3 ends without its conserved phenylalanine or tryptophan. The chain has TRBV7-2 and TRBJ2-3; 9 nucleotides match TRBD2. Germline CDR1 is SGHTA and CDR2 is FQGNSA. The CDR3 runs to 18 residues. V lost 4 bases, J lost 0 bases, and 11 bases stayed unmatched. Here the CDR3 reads CASSSPRGTSTSTDTQYV. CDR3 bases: TGTGCCAGCAGCTCCCCTCGGGGGACTAGCACTAGCACAGATACGCAGTATGTT.

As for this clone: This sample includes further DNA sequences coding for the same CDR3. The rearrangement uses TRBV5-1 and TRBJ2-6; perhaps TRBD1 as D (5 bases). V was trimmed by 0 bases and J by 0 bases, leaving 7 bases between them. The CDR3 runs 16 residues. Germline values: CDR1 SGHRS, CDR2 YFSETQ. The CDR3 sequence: CASSLGQTSGANVLTF. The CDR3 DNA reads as TGCGCCAGCAGCTTGGGACAGACCTCTGGGGCCAACGTCCTGACTTTC.

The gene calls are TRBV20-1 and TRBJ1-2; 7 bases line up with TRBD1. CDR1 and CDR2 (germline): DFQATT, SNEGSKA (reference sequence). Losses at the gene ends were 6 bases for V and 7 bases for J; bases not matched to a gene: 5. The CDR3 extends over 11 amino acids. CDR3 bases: TGCAGTGCCACAGGGGTTGTTGGCTACACCTTC. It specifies CSATGVVGYTF.

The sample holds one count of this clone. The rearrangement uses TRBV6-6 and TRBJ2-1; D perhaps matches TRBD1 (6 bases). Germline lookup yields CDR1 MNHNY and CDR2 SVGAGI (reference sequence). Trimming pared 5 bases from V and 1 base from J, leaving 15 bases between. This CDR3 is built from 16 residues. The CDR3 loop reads CASSTHLDSSYNEQFF. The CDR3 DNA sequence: TGTGCCAGCAGTACCCATCTGGACAGTTCCTACAATGAGCAGTTCTTC.

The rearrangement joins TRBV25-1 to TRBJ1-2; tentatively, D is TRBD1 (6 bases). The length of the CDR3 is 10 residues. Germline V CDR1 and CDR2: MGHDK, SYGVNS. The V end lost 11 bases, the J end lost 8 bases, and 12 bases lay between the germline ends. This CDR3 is CASYREGYTF. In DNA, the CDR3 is TGTGCCTCTTACAGGGAGGGCTACACCTTC.

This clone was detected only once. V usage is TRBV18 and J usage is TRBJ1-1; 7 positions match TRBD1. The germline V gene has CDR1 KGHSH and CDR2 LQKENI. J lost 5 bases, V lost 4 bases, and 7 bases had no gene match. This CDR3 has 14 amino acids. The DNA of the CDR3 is TGTGCCAGCTCACAACTGACAGGGTATACTGAAGCTTTCTTT. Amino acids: CASSQLTGYTEAFF.

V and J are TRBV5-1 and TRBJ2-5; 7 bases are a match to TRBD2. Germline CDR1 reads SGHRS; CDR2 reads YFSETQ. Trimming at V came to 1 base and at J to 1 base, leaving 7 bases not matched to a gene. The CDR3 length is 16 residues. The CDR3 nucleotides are TGCGCCAGCAGCTTGTTCGGGGGGACCCTCCAAGAGACCCAGTACTTC. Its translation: CASSLFGGTLQETQYF.

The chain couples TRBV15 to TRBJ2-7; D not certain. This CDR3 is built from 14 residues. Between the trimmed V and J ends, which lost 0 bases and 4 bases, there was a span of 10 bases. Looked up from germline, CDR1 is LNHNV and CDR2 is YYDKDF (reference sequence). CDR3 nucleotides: TGTGCCACCAGCAGAGATCAAGCTCGGTACGAGCAGTACTTC. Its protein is CATSRDQARYEQYF.

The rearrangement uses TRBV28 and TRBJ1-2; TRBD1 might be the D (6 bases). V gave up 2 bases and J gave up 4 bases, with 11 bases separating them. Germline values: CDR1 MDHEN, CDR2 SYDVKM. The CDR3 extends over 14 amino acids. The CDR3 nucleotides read TGTGCCAGCAGTTTACTACAGGGCGGCTATGGCTACACCTTC. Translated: CASSLLQGGYGYTF.

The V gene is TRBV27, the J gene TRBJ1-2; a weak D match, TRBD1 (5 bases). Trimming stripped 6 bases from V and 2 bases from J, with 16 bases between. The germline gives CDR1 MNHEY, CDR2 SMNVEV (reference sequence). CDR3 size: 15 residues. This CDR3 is CASSASEGLNYGYTF. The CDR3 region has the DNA TGTGCCAGCAGCGCAAGTGAGGGACTGAACTATGGCTACACCTTC.

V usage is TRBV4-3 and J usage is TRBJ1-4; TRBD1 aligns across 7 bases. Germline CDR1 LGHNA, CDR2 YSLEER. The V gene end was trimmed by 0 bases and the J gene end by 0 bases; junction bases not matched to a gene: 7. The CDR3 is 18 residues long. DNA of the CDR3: TGCGCCAGCAGCCAAGATCCCGGGACAGACGCAACTAATGAAAAACTGTTTTTT. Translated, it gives CASSQDPGTDATNEKLFF.

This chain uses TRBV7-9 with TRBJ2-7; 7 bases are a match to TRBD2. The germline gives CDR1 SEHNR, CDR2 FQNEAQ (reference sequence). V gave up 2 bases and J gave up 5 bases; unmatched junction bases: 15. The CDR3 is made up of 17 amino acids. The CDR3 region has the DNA TGTGCCAGCAGCTTAAGCGTAGCGGGCCGAGGGGCCGACGAGCAGTACTTC. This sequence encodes CASSLSVAGRGADEQYF.

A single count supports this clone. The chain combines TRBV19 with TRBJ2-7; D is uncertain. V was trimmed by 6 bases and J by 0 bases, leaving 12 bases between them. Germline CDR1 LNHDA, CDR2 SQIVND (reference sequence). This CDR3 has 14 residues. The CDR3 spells CASREAMYSYEQYF. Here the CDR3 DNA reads TGTGCCAGTAGGGAAGCGATGTACTCCTACGAGCAGTACTTC.

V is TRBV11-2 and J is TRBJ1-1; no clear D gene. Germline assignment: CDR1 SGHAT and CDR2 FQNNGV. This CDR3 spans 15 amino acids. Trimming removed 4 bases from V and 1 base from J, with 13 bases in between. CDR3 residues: CASSWTRAANTEAFF. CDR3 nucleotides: TGTGCCAGCAGCTGGACGAGGGCTGCGAACACTGAAGCTTTCTTT.

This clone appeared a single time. The CDR3 nucleotides read TGTGCCAGCAGCTTGTCAGGTCGGGGAACTGAAGCTTTCTTT. This encodes CASSLSGRGTEAFF. The chain is built from TRBV5-4 and TRBJ1-1; D gene uncertain. The CDR3 contains 14 residues. V dropped 1 base and J dropped 5 bases, with 12 bases sitting between them. CDR1 is SGHNT, CDR2 YYREEE, per germline (reference sequence).

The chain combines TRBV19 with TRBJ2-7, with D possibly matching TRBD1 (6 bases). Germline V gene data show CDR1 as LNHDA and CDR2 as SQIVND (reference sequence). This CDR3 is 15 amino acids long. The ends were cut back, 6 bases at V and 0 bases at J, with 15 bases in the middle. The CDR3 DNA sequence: TGTGCCAGTAGGCGACAGGCACTGAGCTCCTACGAGCAGTACTTC. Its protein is CASRRQALSSYEQYF.

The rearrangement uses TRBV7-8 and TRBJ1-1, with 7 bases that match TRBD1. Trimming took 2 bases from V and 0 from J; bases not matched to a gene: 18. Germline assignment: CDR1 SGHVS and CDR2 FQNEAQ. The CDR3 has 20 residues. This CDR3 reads CASSLRPWTGIARMNTEAFF. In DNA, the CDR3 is TGTGCCAGCAGCTTACGTCCCTGGACAGGCATAGCCAGAATGAACACTGAAGCTTTCTTT.

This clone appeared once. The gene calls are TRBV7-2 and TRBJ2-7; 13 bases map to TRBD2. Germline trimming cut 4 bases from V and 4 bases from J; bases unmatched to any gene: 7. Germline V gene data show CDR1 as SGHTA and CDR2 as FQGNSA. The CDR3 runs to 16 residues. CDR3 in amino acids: CASSSGLAGAQYEQYF. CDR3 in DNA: TGTGCCAGCAGCTCCGGACTAGCGGGGGCCCAGTACGAGCAGTACTTC.

The CDR3 reads CASSLSPRRGSTDTQYF. In DNA, the CDR3 is TGTGCCAGCAGTTTATCACCGCGCCGTGGTAGCACAGATACGCAGTATTTT. This chain links TRBV27 with TRBJ2-3; D remains ambiguous. The V gene's germline CDR1 is MNHEY and CDR2 SMNVEV (reference sequence). CDR3 length: 17 amino acids. The V end lost 0 bases, the J end lost 0 bases, and 13 bases lay between the germline ends.

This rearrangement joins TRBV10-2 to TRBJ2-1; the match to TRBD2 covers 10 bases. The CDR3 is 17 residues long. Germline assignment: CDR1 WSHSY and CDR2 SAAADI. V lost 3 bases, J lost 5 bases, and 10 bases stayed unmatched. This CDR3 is CASSDRRRLAGDNEQFF. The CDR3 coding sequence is TGCGCCAGCAGTGACCGACGGAGACTAGCGGGTGACAATGAGCAGTTCTTC.

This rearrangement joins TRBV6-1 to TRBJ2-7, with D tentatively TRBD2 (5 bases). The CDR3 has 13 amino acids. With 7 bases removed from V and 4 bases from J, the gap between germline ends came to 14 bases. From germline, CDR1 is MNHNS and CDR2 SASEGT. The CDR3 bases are TGTGCCAGCATTGGAGGCCGGGGTTACGAGCAGTACTTC. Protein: CASIGGRGYEQYF.

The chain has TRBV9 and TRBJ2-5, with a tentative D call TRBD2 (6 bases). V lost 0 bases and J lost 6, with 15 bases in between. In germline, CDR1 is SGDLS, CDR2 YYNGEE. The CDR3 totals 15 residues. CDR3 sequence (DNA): TGTGCCAGCAGCGTAGCCGGGGGAGTGGAAAAGACCCAGTACTTC. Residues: CASSVAGGVEKTQYF.